These 20 T cell receptor beta chains originate from one sample sequenced in a study of blood T cell repertoires in COVID-19. Only in-frame clones appear in the TCRdb table, and some are missing; sequencing was by immunoSEQ multiplex PCR. The sample carries about 180,000 clones, about 84% recorded once. What was sequenced was peripheral blood. The origin of the receptors is a person between 65 and 79 years old with COVID-19, enrolled during active disease.

This chain uses TRBV28 with TRBJ1-4, with D perhaps matching TRBD1 (6 bases). CDR3 size: 15 residues. The ends were cut back, 5 bases at V and 3 bases at J, with 13 bases in the middle. Germline V gene data show CDR1 as MDHEN and CDR2 as SYDVKM. The chain's CDR3 is CASSPQTGANEKLFF. The DNA for the CDR3 is TGTGCCAGCAGTCCGCAGACAGGAGCTAATGAAAAACTGTTTTTT. Variable domain in full (rest from reference TRBV28 and TRBJ1-4): DVKVTQSSRYLVKRTGEKVFLECVQDMDHENMFWYRQDPGLGLRLIYFSYDVKMKEKGDIPEGYSVSREKKERFSLILESASTNQTSMYLCASSPQTGANEKLFFGSGTQLSVL.

The genes are TRBV5-1 and TRBJ1-1; possibly TRBD1 for D (5 bases). Germline CDR1 SGHRS, CDR2 YFSETQ. This CDR3 is 15 amino acids long. The V end was cut by 0 bases, the J end by 3 bases, with 12 bases between. The CDR3 bases are TGCGCCAGCAGCTTGGCTTGGCGGGGGGACACTGAAGCTTTCTTT. It yields the protein CASSLAWRGDTEAFF.

The V call is TRBV12-3 or TRBV12-4, the J call TRBJ1-1, with D unresolved. The CDR3 spans 11 residues. The germline V and J ends were trimmed by 6 bases and 5 bases, with 7 bases remaining between them. Written as DNA, the CDR3 is TGTGCCAGCAGGTTGAGGACTGAAGCTTTCTTT. As protein: CASRLRTEAFF.

This chain links TRBV19 with TRBJ2-5; 11 positions agree with TRBD2. The J segment lost 5 bases and the V segment lost 6 bases, leaving 2 bases of the junction unmatched. CDR3 length equals 13 residues. CDR1 and CDR2 (germline): LNHDA, SQIVND (reference sequence). This chain's CDR3 is CASRLAGDETQYF. DNA of the CDR3: TGTGCCAGTAGACTAGCGGGAGACGAGACCCAGTACTTC. The complete variable domain, with remaining parts taken from reference TRBV19 and TRBJ2-5, reads DGGITQSPKYLFRKEGQNVTLSCEQNLNHDAMYWYRQDPGQGLRLIYYSQIVNDFQKGDIAEGYSVSREKKESFPLTVTSAQKNPTAFYLCASRLAGDETQYFGPGTRLLVL.

This clone has just one count. DNA for the CDR3: TGTGCCATCAGTGAGCCAGGGCGTAGGTCGGGAGGAAGGTACAATGAGCAGTTCTTC. It encodes CAISEPGRRSGGRYNEQFF. V usage is TRBV10-3 and J usage is TRBJ2-1; TRBD2 matches at 7 bases. Germline V gene sequence: CDR1 ENHRY, CDR2 SYGVKD. The CDR3 extends over 19 amino acids. Trimming took 2 bases from V and 4 from J; bases not matched to a gene: 17.

The chain combines TRBV19 with TRBJ2-5; a weak D match, TRBD1 (5 bases). Trimming took 6 bases from V and 5 from J, leaving 13 bases between them. Germline V CDR1 and CDR2: LNHDA, SQIVND (reference sequence). CDR3 length: 13 amino acids. CDR3 DNA sequence: TGTGCCAGTAGAGCAGGGCTGAGGGAGACCCAGTACTTC. It specifies CASRAGLRETQYF.

V usage is TRBV9 and J usage is TRBJ2-3, with D uncertain. CDR3 length: 15 residues. From germline, CDR1 is SGDLS and CDR2 YYNGEE. Trimming removed 2 bases from V and 1 base from J, with 11 bases in between. DNA of the CDR3: TGTGCCAGCAGCGTGCGCCCCGTCGGCACAGATACGCAGTATTTT. This sequence encodes CASSVRPVGTDTQYF.

This clone was seen a few times. The J gene is TRBJ1-2, the V gene TRBV6-2 or TRBV6-3; D unresolved. V was shortened by 5 bases and J by 8 bases, with 12 bases between the two germline ends. The CDR3 spans 12 residues. CDR1 and CDR2 from the germline V gene are MNHEY and SVGEGT. CDR3 region: CASSARRKGYTF. Written as DNA, the CDR3 is TGTGCCAGCAGTGCCCGCAGGAAGGGCTACACCTTC.

V usage is TRBV3-1 (or the pseudogene TRBV3-2) and J usage is TRBJ1-4; maybe TRBD1 (5 bases). Germline values: CDR1 LGHDT, CDR2 YNNKEL (reference sequence). This CDR3 contains 12 residues. V lost 6 bases and J 6 bases, leaving 8 bases between the germline ends. The CDR3 spells CASREGDEKLFF. The CDR3 DNA reads TGTGCCAGCAGAGAAGGGGATGAAAAACTGTTTTTT.

The chain has TRBV7-9 and TRBJ1-4; TRBD1 matches 8 bases. V dropped 5 bases and J dropped 8; count of bases not matched to a gene: 4. Germline CDR1 SEHNR, CDR2 FQNEAQ (reference sequence). This CDR3 has 13 residues. This chain's CDR3 is CASSHGQGEKLFF. The CDR3 nucleotides read TGTGCCAGCAGCCATGGACAGGGCGAAAAACTGTTTTTT.

The chain links TRBV11-1 to TRBJ2-5; 10 positions match TRBD2. V shed 3 bases, J shed 5 bases, and the junction held 6 bases outside the gene matches. CDR1 SGHAT and CDR2 FQDESV come from the germline V gene (reference sequence). The length of the CDR3 is 15 residues. The CDR3 DNA sequence: TGTGCCAGCAGCTTTATTGGACTAGCGGATGAGACCCAGTACTTC. Its translation is CASSFIGLADETQYF.

This rearrangement joins TRBV15 to TRBJ1-5; 10 bases map to TRBD1. Per the germline V gene, CDR1 is LNHNV and CDR2 is YYDKDF (reference sequence). CDR3 length: 15 residues. V lost 1 base and J lost 5; bases outside the gene matches: 2. This CDR3 reads CATSRVTGGDQPQHF. In DNA, the CDR3 is TGTGCCACCAGCAGAGTGACAGGGGGCGATCAGCCCCAGCATTTT.

The rearrangement joins TRBV12-2 to TRBJ1-2. TRBV12-2 is assigned pseudogene status. The length of the CDR3 is 12 residues. In DNA form, the CDR3 reads TGTGCAAGTCGCTTAGGAGGCTATGGCTACACCTTC. Protein product: CASRLGGYGYTF.

V and J are TRBV6-5 and TRBJ2-7; TRBD2 matches 8 bases. The CDR3 sequence is 15 residues long. Germline V lookup: CDR1 MNHEY, CDR2 SVGAGI. Trimming took 0 bases from V and 4 from J; bases not matched to a gene: 5. The CDR3 protein is CASSYSIRGGYEQYF. The CDR3 nucleotides are TGTGCCAGCAGTTACTCTATCCGGGGGGGTTACGAGCAGTACTTC.

This chain uses TRBV4-2 with TRBJ2-5; 7 nucleotides agree with TRBD2. Per the germline V gene, CDR1 is LGHNA and CDR2 is YNFKEQ. J gave up 2 bases and V 0 bases, and 12 bases lay outside the gene matches. The length of the CDR3 is 18 residues. CDR3 loop: CASSQDEGRLAEQETQYF. The CDR3 DNA reads TGTGCCAGCAGCCAAGATGAGGGGAGGCTAGCGGAGCAAGAGACCCAGTACTTC.

V usage is TRBV15 and J usage is TRBJ1-5; TRBD1 matches at 8 bases. Germline V gene data show CDR1 as LNHNV and CDR2 as YYDKDF (reference sequence). The CDR3 length is 14 residues. V lost 1 base, J lost 5 bases, and 1 base stayed unmatched. The CDR3 DNA reads as TGTGCCACCAGCAGAGCGGGACAGGATCAGCCCCAGCATTTT. Translation: CATSRAGQDQPQHF.

The J gene is TRBJ1-1, the V gene TRBV13, with TRBD1 matching over 9 bases. CDR3 size: 15 residues. V was clipped by 2 bases and J by 5 bases; unmatched bases: 6. Germline values: CDR1 PRHDT, CDR2 FYEKMQ (reference sequence). CDR3 sequence: CASSLRTGVRTEAFF. The CDR3 DNA reads as TGTGCCAGCAGCTTAAGGACAGGGGTGAGGACTGAAGCTTTCTTT.

This clone was seen just once. The chain combines TRBV5-4 with TRBJ2-2; TRBD2 matches 9 bases. Germline V gives CDR1 SGHNT, CDR2 YYREEE (reference sequence). The CDR3 is made up of 15 amino acids. J was trimmed by 1 base and V by 5 bases; bases with no gene match: 3. The CDR3 DNA reads as TGTGCCAGCAGTCGGCGGGGGGGGAACACCGGGGAGCTGTTTTTT. Translated: CASSRRGGNTGELFF.

The chain combines TRBV19 with TRBJ1-4, with D possibly TRBD1 on 6 matching bases. Between the trimmed V and J ends, which lost 1 base and 3 bases, there was a span of 12 bases. This CDR3 comprises 16 residues. Germline V gives CDR1 LNHDA, CDR2 SQIVND (reference sequence). The CDR3 loop is CASSIVFRGPNEKLFF. CDR3 nucleotide sequence: TGTGCCAGTAGTATAGTCTTCAGGGGACCTAATGAAAAACTGTTTTTT. Based on the CDR3 plus reference TRBV19 and TRBJ1-4, the full variable domain is DGGITQSPKYLFRKEGQNVTLSCEQNLNHDAMYWYRQDPGQGLRLIYYSQIVNDFQKGDIAEGYSVSREKKESFPLTVTSAQKNPTAFYLCASSIVFRGPNEKLFFGSGTQLSVL.

The rearrangement joins TRBV19 to TRBJ2-3; D not certain. The CDR3 contains 13 residues. The germline V and J ends were trimmed by 6 bases and 1 base, with 8 bases remaining between them. Germline V gene sequence: CDR1 LNHDA, CDR2 SQIVND (reference sequence). The CDR3 is CASSRAGTDTQYF. DNA for the CDR3: TGTGCCAGTAGCCGCGCCGGCACAGATACGCAGTATTTT.